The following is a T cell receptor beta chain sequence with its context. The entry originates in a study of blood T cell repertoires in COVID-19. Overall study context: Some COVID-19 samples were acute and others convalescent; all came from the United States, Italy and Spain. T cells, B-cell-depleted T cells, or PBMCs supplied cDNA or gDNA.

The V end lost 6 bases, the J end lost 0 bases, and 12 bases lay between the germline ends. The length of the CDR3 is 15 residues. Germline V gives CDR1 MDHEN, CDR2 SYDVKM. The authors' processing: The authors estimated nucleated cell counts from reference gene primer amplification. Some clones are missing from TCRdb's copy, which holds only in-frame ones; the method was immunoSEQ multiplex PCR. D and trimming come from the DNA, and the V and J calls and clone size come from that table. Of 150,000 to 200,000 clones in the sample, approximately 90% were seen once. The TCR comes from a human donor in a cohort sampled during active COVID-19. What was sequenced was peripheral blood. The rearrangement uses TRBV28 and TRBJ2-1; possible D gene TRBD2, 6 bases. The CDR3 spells CASSSSGLSYNEQFF. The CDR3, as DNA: TGTGCCAGCAGCTCCAGCGGGCTCTCCTACAATGAGCAGTTCTTC.